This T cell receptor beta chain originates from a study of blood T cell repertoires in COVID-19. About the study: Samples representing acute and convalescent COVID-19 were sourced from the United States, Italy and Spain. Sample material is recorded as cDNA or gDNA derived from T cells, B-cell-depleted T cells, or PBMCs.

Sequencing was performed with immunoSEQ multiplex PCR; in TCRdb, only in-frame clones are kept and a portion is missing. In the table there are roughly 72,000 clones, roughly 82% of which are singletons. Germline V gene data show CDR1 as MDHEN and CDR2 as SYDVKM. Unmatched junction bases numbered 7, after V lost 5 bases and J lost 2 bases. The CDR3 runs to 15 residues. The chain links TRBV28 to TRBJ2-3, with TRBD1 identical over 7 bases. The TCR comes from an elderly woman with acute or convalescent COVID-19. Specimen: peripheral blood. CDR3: CASSPPTGTTDTQYF. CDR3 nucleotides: TGTGCCAGCAGTCCCCCGACAGGGACCACAGATACGCAGTATTTT.